This TCR beta chain was found in a study of cytomegalovirus exposure and HLA in healthy donors. V was pared by 0 bases and J by 0 bases, with 10 bases between. This CDR3 is 16 amino acids long. Germline CDR1 reads LNHNV; CDR2 reads YYDKDF (reference sequence). Use of 60 Vbeta and 13 Jbeta primers characterized the PCR. Assay used: immunoSEQ multiplex PCR; TCRdb lists only in-frame clones, some missing. Counted here are 90,000 to 120,000 clones, around 80% occurring once; the ten biggest clones make up 13% to 15%. The TCR was taken from a male donor in good health and CMV-seropositive. The chain employs TRBV15 and TRBJ2-3, with D possibly TRBD2 on 6 matching bases. Sequencing was carried out using PBMCs. As DNA, the CDR3 is TGTGCCACCAGCAGAGATGCGGGGACCAGCACAGATACGCAGTATTTT. Its translation: CATSRDAGTSTDTQYF.